The subject of this entry is one T cell receptor (beta chain). Its antigen is currently unknown. The method was immunoSEQ multiplex PCR; TCRdb's version includes in-frame clones alone and lacks a portion of them. The sample includes roughly 200,000 clones, over 80% of them seen just once. The CDR3 is made up of 14 amino acids. The ends were cut back, 5 bases at V and 5 bases at J, with 11 bases in the middle. CDR1 is SGDLS, CDR2 YYNGEE, per germline. The data were obtained in a study of T cell responses to AZD1222 COVID-19 vaccine. Findings and caveats of the study: Unmutated variant regions are reportedly the target of nearly half of TCRs that are spike-specific. In a largely white British group with more females than males, clonal diversity was possibly underestimated. Baseline serostatus was positive in only a handful of AZD1222 recipients. Two doses of AZD1222 preceded a rise in Spike-specific TCR breadth and depth.

The V gene is TRBV9, the J gene TRBJ1-6, with D perhaps TRBD1 (6 bases). The input for sequencing was peripheral blood, taken 28 days after the second dose of the MenACWY control vaccine. This TCR came from an adult who received the MenACWY meningococcal vaccine as a control. The CDR3 spells CASRAGGNNSPLHF. CDR3 bases: TGTGCCAGCAGGGCCGGGGGCAATAATTCACCCCTCCACTTT.